This T cell receptor beta chain was recovered during a study of T cells in Graves' hyperthyroidism and ophthalmopathy. Looking at the study overall: Blood was drawn when the patient was first diagnosed and still untreated.

This clonotype was observed once. Its antigen is not identified. RNA transcripts were the template for amplifying TCR beta CDR3 regions. Initially, a first-round RT-PCR of the TCR CDR3 employed the HTBI primer set. TCRdb recomputed calls from the multiplex PCR reads with MiXCR, one row per CDR3 protein. This table holds over 150,000 distinct CDR3 sequences, 15% to 20% found once. Broader study findings: Ophthalmopathy, which appeared later, was predicted by the model a median around 6.9 months before onset.

V lost 2 bases and J 7 bases, leaving 8 bases between the germline ends. The germline V gene encodes CDR1 ENHRY and CDR2 SYGVKD. There are 13 residues in the CDR3. Sequencing was carried out using blood. The rearrangement uses TRBV10-3 and TRBJ2-2; no clear D. The clonotype was recovered from a woman in her forties or fifties with Graves' hyperthyroidism. CDR3 in DNA: TGTGCCATCAGTGAGCCGGCTAGCGGGGAGCTGTTTTTT. It codes for CAISEPASGELFF.